The sequence of this TCR beta chain was determined in a study of graft-versus-host responses after intestinal transplantation. Study background: Every recipient underwent anti-thymocyte globulin induction, then tacrolimus and steroids for two to four years. Points from the study as a whole: GvH clones turned up in recipient marrow; some had shown up first in ileum or blood. The highest levels of circulating GvH clones went along with early declines in HvG clones after transplant.

The data were produced by immunoSEQ multiplex PCR, yet TCRdb's version contains in-frame clones alone and is incomplete. In the table there are about 99,000 clones, roughly 87% of which are singletons. This CDR3 comprises 16 residues. Germline CDR1 reads SGHRS; CDR2 reads YFSETQ. After removal of 4 bases from V and 5 bases from J, the junction contained 5 bases not matched to a gene. Of note for this clone: Its specificity is not known.

The sample here was unstimulated CD4+ T cells sorted from spleen or lymph node cells, taken before intestinal transplant. The TCR was taken from a human donor who received an intestinal transplant. This chain connects TRBV5-1 to TRBJ2-2, with 13 nucleotides matching TRBD2. The CDR3 loop reads CASSETSGRVTGELFF. The CDR3 DNA is TGCGCCAGCAGCGAAACTAGCGGGAGGGTTACCGGGGAGCTGTTTTTT.